The clone carrying this TCR beta chain was recorded at least ten times. Its antigen is currently unknown. Unique molecular identifiers were used in preparing the TCRbeta library. One entry per CDR3 protein results from TCRdb running MiXCR on the PCR reads. The repertoire has hundreds of thousands of distinct CDR3 sequences, approximately 8% of them found once; the top ten carry 5% to 8%. The data were taken from a study of T-cell reconstitution after alpha-beta-depleted transplantation in children. The CDR3 has 14 amino acids. Study results and limitations: Day-60 TCRbeta diversity that was high in some patients was derived from surviving recipient T cells and thymic progenitors. Several hundred expanded graft clones reportedly were the source of alpha-beta T cells about two months after transplant. When one year had passed after transplant, most T-cell counts and diversity came from newly produced T cells.

The TCR sequence derives from a male patient under 18 who had a stem cell transplant for acute lymphoblastic leukemia, so the T cells may come from the graft donor. This sample comprised PBMCs, mostly from graft donor cells, obtained 180 days after TCRalphabeta/CD19-depleted stem cell transplant. The rearrangement links TRBV3-2 to TRBJ2-2; the D call of TRBD2 is as the table states it, not checked on the DNA. TRBV3-2 is recorded as a pseudogene. CDR3 sequence (DNA): TGTGCCAGCAGCCCCGGGACTTTCTACGGGGAGCTGTTTTTT. Amino acids: CASSPGTFYGELFF.